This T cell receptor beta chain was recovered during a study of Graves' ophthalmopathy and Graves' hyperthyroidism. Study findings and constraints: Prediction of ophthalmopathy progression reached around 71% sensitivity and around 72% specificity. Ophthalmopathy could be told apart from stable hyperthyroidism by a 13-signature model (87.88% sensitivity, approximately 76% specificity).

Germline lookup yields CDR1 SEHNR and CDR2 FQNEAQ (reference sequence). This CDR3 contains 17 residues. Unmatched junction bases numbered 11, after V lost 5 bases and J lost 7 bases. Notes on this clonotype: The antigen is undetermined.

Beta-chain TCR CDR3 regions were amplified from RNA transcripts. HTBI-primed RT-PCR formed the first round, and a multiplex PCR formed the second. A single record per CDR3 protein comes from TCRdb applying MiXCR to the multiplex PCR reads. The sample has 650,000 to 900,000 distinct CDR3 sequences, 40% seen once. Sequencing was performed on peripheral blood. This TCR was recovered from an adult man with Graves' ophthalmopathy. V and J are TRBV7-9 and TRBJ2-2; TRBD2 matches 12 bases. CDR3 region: CASSQGLAGGHNGELFF. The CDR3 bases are TGTGCCAGCAGCCAAGGCCTAGCGGGAGGGCATAACGGGGAGCTGTTTTTT.